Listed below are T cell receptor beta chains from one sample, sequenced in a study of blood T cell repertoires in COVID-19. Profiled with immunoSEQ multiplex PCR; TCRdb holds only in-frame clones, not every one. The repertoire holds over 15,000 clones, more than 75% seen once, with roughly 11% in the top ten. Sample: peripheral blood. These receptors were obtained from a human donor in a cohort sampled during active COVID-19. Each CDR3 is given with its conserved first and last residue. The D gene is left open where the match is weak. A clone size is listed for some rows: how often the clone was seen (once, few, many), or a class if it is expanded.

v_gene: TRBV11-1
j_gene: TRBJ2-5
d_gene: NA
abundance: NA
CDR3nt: TGTGCCAGCACAGGTCGAGGAGGGGAGACCCAGTACTTC
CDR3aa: CASTGRGGETQYF

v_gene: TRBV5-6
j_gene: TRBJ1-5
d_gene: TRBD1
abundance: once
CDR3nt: TGTGCCAGCAGCTTTAACAGGGGTCAAGATCAGCCCCAGCATTTT
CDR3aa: CASSFNRGQDQPQHF

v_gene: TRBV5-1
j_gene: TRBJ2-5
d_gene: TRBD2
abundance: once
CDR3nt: TGCGCCAGCAGGGCTAGCGGGAGAGAGGGAGAGACCCAGTACTTC
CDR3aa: CASRASGREGETQYF

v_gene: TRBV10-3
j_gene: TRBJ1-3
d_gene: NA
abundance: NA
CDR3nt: TGTGCCATCAACCCAAAGGAGGGGCTTACTGGAAACACCATATATTTT
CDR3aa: CAINPKEGLTGNTIYF

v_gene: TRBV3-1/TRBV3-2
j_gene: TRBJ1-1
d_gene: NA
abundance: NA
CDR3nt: TGTGCCACCACCACAGGTGACACTGAAGCTTTCTTT
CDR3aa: CATTTGDTEAFF

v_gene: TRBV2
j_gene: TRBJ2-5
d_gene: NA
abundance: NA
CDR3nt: TGTGCCAGCAGTCGTCCAGGGATGGTAGAGACCCAGTACTTC
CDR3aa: CASSRPGMVETQYF

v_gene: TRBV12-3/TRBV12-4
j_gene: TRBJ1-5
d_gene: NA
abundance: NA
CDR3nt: TGTGCCAGCAGTTCATACCACTATCAGCCCCAGCATTTT
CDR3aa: CASSSYHYQPQHF

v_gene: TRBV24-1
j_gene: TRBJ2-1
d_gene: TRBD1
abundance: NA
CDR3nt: TGTGCCACCAGCCCCGGACAGGGAATATTCTACAATGAGCAGTTCTTC
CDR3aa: CATSPGQGIFYNEQFF

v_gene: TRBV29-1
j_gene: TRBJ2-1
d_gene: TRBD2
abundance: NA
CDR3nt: TGCAGCGTTATGTTGGCGGGAGGAGACAATGAGCAGTTCTTC
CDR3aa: CSVMLAGGDNEQFF

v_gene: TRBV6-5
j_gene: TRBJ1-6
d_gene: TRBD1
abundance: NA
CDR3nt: TGTGCCACCCGATACAGGGGGAGCAATTCACCCCTCCACTTT
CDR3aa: CATRYRGSNSPLHF

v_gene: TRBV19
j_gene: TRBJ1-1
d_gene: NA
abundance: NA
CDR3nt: TGTGCCAGTAGTCCACGACAGATAAACACTGAAGCTTTCTTT
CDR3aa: CASSPRQINTEAFF

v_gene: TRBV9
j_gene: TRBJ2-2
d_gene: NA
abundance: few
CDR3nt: TGTGCCAGCAGCGCCCGGATCGGGACCGGGGAGCTGTTTTTT
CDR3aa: CASSARIGTGELFF

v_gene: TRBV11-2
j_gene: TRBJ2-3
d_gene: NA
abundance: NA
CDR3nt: TGTGCCAGCAGTCCTAAACAGGGAAGAGATACGCAGTATTTT
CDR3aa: CASSPKQGRDTQYF

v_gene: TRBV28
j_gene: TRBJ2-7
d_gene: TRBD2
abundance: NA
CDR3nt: TGTGCCAGCAGTCGACTAGGGACTAGCGGAGACTACGAGCAGTACTTC
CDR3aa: CASSRLGTSGDYEQYF

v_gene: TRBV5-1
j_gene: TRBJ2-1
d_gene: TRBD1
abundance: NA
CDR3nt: TGCGCCAGCAGCTTCAACACAGGGGCTGAGCAGTTCTTC
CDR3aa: CASSFNTGAEQFF

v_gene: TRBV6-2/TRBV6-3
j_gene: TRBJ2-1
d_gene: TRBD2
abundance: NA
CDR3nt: TGTGCCAGCAGTCTCGGACTAGCGGGAGTTATTGAGCAGTTCTTC
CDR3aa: CASSLGLAGVIEQFF

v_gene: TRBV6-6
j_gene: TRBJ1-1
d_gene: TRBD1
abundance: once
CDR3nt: TGTGCCAGCAGTCGGGGACAGGGAGGGACTGAAGCTTTCTTT
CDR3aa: CASSRGQGGTEAFF

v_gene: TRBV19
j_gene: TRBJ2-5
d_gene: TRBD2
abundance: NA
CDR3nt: TGTGCCAGTAGTATAACGACTAGCGGGGAGACCCAGTACTTC
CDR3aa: CASSITTSGETQYF

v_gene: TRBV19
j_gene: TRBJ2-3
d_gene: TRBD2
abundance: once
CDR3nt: TGTGCCAGTAGTATAGCCCACCCCTTACTAGCGGGAGACACAGATACGCAGTATTTT
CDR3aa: CASSIAHPLLAGDTDTQYF

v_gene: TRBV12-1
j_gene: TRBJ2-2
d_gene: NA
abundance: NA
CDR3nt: TGTGCCAGCAGCACTTCCCCGGGGGAGAACTCGAACACCGGGGAGCTGTTTTTT
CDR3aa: CASSTSPGENSNTGELFF

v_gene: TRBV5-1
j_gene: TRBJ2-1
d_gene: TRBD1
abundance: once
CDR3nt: TGCGCCAGCAGCCCGGGACAGGGGGCTGACAATGAGCAGTTCTTC
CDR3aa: CASSPGQGADNEQFF

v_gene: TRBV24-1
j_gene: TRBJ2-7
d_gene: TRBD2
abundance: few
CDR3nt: TGTGCCACCAGTGACACTAGCGAGTCCTACGAGCAGTACTTC
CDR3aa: CATSDTSESYEQYF

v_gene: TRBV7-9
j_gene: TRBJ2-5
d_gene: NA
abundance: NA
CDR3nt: TGTGCCAGCAGCTTCCGGGGGAGTGAGACCCAGTACTTC
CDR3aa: CASSFRGSETQYF

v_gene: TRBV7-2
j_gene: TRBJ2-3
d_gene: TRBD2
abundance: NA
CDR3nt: TGTGCCAGCAGCTCTCCCCCGGGTCTAGCGGGGAGATTAGATACGCAGTATTTT
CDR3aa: CASSSPPGLAGRLDTQYF

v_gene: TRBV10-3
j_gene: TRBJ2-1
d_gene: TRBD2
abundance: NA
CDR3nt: TGTGCCATCAGTGAGACCGGACTAGCGGGCAATGAGCAGTTCTTC
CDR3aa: CAISETGLAGNEQFF

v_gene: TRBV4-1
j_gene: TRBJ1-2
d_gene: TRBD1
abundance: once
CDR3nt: TGCGCCAGCAGCCCTGGGACAGGGGGAAATGGCTACACCTTC
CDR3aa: CASSPGTGGNGYTF

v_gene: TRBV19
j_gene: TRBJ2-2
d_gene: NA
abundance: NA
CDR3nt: TGTGCCAGTAGTATAGCTTCCGCCGGGGAGCTGTTTTTT
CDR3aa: CASSIASAGELFF

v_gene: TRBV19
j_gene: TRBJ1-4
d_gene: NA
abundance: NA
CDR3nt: TGTGCCAGTAGTACCCTGTCCGGACTTAATGAAAAACTGTTTTTT
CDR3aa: CASSTLSGLNEKLFF